This T cell receptor beta chain was sequenced during a study of early T cells in non-severe SARS-CoV-2 infection. Using its own MiXCR run on the 5' RACE reads, TCRdb lists one record per CDR3 protein. Among tens of thousands of distinct CDR3 sequences listed, 18% were seen once. CDR3 size: 12 residues. CDR1 and CDR2 (germline): GTSNPN, SVGIG (reference sequence). Trimming removed 4 bases at V and 7 bases at J, with 11 bases between. This receptor was identified in an adult who was a healthcare worker with PCR-confirmed SARS-CoV-2 infection or an uninfected control (not recorded which). This chain joins TRBV30 and TRBJ2-1; D gene uncertain. The sequenced sample was whole blood, obtained at baseline. CDR3 amino acids: CAWTFPGNEQFF. For the CDR3, the DNA is TGTGCCTGGACCTTTCCCGGGAATGAGCAGTTCTTC.